The rows below give T cell receptor beta chains drawn from one sample of a study of blood T cell repertoires in COVID-19. Clones were read by immunoSEQ multiplex PCR, and TCRdb kept only the in-frame ones, dropping some. The sample carries roughly 120,000 clones, roughly 88% recorded once. Sample: peripheral blood. These receptors came from a woman between 45 and 65 years old with active or convalescent COVID-19. Each CDR3 is given with its conserved first and last residue. A D gene is named only where the DNA matches it firmly. Only part of the rows carry a size: once, few, many, or a class if the clone is expanded.

d_gene: -
abundance: -
j_gene: TRBJ2-3
v_gene: TRBV5-5
CDR3aa: CASSLASLAWDTQYF
CDR3nt: TGTGCCAGCAGCTTGGCCTCACTAGCTTGGGATACGCAGTATTTT

d_gene: TRBD2
abundance: -
j_gene: TRBJ2-7
v_gene: TRBV4-1
CDR3aa: CASSHRLAGVRYEQYF
CDR3nt: TGCGCCAGCAGCCACCGACTAGCGGGAGTGAGATACGAGCAGTACTTC

d_gene: -
abundance: once
j_gene: TRBJ2-1
v_gene: TRBV13
CDR3aa: CASSLSYNEQFF
CDR3nt: TGTGCCAGCAGCCTGAGTTACAATGAGCAGTTCTTC

d_gene: -
abundance: -
j_gene: TRBJ2-2
v_gene: TRBV7-6
CDR3aa: CASSPRTGELFF
CDR3nt: TGTGCCAGCAGCCCTCGGACCGGGGAGCTGTTTTTT

d_gene: -
abundance: -
j_gene: TRBJ1-1
v_gene: TRBV29-1
CDR3aa: CSVKNRPPNTEAFF
CDR3nt: TGCAGCGTGAAAAACAGGCCCCCGAACACTGAAGCTTTCTTT

d_gene: TRBD2
abundance: -
j_gene: TRBJ2-1
v_gene: TRBV7-9
CDR3aa: CASSGREAYNEQFF
CDR3nt: TGTGCCAGCTCCGGACGGGAGGCATACAATGAGCAGTTCTTC

d_gene: TRBD1
abundance: -
j_gene: TRBJ1-4
v_gene: TRBV5-1
CDR3aa: CASSPGTGREKLFF
CDR3nt: TGCGCCAGCAGCCCCGGGACAGGCCGTGAAAAACTGTTTTTT

d_gene: -
abundance: few
j_gene: TRBJ2-7
v_gene: TRBV6-2/TRBV6-3
CDR3aa: CASSSLAVTYEQYF
CDR3nt: TGTGCCAGCAGTTCTTTGGCAGTCACCTACGAGCAGTACTTC

d_gene: TRBD2
abundance: -
j_gene: TRBJ2-1
v_gene: TRBV5-6
CDR3aa: CASAGAGVLNEQFF
CDR3nt: TGTGCCAGCGCGGGAGCGGGAGTTCTTAATGAGCAGTTCTTC

d_gene: TRBD1
abundance: -
j_gene: TRBJ2-3
v_gene: TRBV15
CDR3aa: CATGKDRKGPYSTDTQYF
CDR3nt: TGTGCCACGGGAAAGGACAGGAAGGGCCCCTACAGCACAGATACGCAGTATTTT

d_gene: -
abundance: -
j_gene: TRBJ2-5
v_gene: TRBV3-1/TRBV3-2
CDR3aa: CASSRGLQETQYF
CDR3nt: TGTGCCAGCAGCCGGGGACTGCAAGAGACCCAGTACTTC

d_gene: -
abundance: -
j_gene: TRBJ2-5
v_gene: TRBV5-1
CDR3aa: CASSVQGPETQYF
CDR3nt: TGCGCCAGCAGCGTACAGGGCCCAGAGACCCAGTACTTC

d_gene: -
abundance: -
j_gene: TRBJ2-3
v_gene: TRBV12-3/TRBV12-4
CDR3aa: CASSLSDGGTQYF
CDR3nt: TGTGCCAGCAGTTTGAGTGACGGAGGGACGCAGTATTTT

d_gene: -
abundance: -
j_gene: TRBJ1-2
v_gene: TRBV19
CDR3aa: CASSIEVNYGYTF
CDR3nt: TGTGCCAGTAGTATCGAGGTTAACTATGGCTACACCTTC

d_gene: -
abundance: -
j_gene: TRBJ1-6
v_gene: TRBV30
CDR3aa: CAWTGVSSYNSPLHF
CDR3nt: TGTGCCTGGACAGGGGTTAGCTCCTATAATTCACCCCTCCACTTT

d_gene: -
abundance: -
j_gene: TRBJ1-3
v_gene: TRBV6-5
CDR3aa: CASSYSIGPTGNTIYF
CDR3nt: TGTGCCAGCAGTTACTCCATCGGTCCTACGGGAAACACCATATATTTT

d_gene: TRBD2
abundance: -
j_gene: TRBJ2-2
v_gene: TRBV19
CDR3aa: CASSIREGRNTGELFF
CDR3nt: TGTGCCAGTAGTATTAGGGAGGGGAGAAACACCGGGGAGCTGTTTTTT

d_gene: TRBD2
abundance: -
j_gene: TRBJ2-5
v_gene: TRBV3-1/TRBV3-2
CDR3aa: CASSRGLAGDTVETQYF
CDR3nt: TGTGCCAGCAGCCGTGGACTAGCGGGAGATACGGTGGAGACCCAGTACTTC

d_gene: TRBD1
abundance: -
j_gene: TRBJ1-2
v_gene: TRBV9
CDR3aa: CASSEGQSPNYGYTF
CDR3nt: TGTGCCAGCAGCGAGGGACAGTCCCCTAACTATGGCTACACCTTC

d_gene: TRBD2
abundance: once
j_gene: TRBJ2-1
v_gene: TRBV28
CDR3aa: CASSVSGNNNEQFF
CDR3nt: TGTGCCAGCAGTGTCAGCGGGAACAACAATGAGCAGTTCTTC

d_gene: -
abundance: -
j_gene: TRBJ2-5
v_gene: TRBV4-3
CDR3aa: CASSQGRETQYF
CDR3nt: TGCGCCAGCAGCCAAGGGAGAGAGACCCAGTACTTC

d_gene: -
abundance: -
j_gene: TRBJ2-7
v_gene: TRBV6-2/TRBV6-3
CDR3aa: CASSPTKTYEQYF
CDR3nt: TGTGCCAGCAGCCCCACAAAGACCTACGAGCAGTACTTC

d_gene: -
abundance: -
j_gene: TRBJ2-7
v_gene: TRBV5-1
CDR3aa: CASTVGPLTYEQYF
CDR3nt: TGCGCCAGCACCGTGGGGCCCTTAACCTACGAGCAGTACTTC

d_gene: -
abundance: -
j_gene: TRBJ2-1
v_gene: TRBV7-2
CDR3aa: CASSLGSYVSYNEQFF
CDR3nt: TGTGCCAGCAGCTTAGGCTCCTACGTCTCCTACAATGAGCAGTTCTTC

d_gene: TRBD1
abundance: -
j_gene: TRBJ2-3
v_gene: TRBV4-1
CDR3aa: CASSQDWAGGTGTDTQYF
CDR3nt: TGCGCCAGCAGCCAAGACTGGGCAGGGGGCACGGGCACAGATACGCAGTATTTT

d_gene: -
abundance: -
j_gene: TRBJ2-3
v_gene: TRBV28
CDR3aa: CASSLWEGGEYF
CDR3nt: TGTGCCAGCAGTTTATGGGAGGGGGGGGAGTATTTT

d_gene: -
abundance: -
j_gene: TRBJ2-7
v_gene: TRBV6-6
CDR3aa: CASSPVVNEQYF
CDR3nt: TGTGCCAGCAGTCCTGTTGTAAACGAGCAGTACTTC

d_gene: TRBD2
abundance: few
j_gene: TRBJ2-3
v_gene: TRBV4-3
CDR3aa: CASSQGPAGAGTDTQYF
CDR3nt: TGCGCCAGCAGCCAAGGTCCAGCGGGAGCGGGCACAGATACGCAGTATTTT

d_gene: -
abundance: -
j_gene: TRBJ2-5
v_gene: TRBV2
CDR3aa: CASSEGPRGMETQYF
CDR3nt: TGTGCCAGCAGTGAGGGTCCTAGAGGCATGGAGACCCAGTACTTC

d_gene: TRBD2
abundance: -
j_gene: TRBJ2-7
v_gene: TRBV3-1/TRBV3-2
CDR3aa: CASSRGTSGRAVYEQYF
CDR3nt: TGTGCCAGCAGCCGCGGGACTAGCGGGAGGGCCGTCTACGAGCAGTACTTC

d_gene: -
abundance: -
j_gene: TRBJ1-2
v_gene: TRBV3-1/TRBV3-2
CDR3aa: CASSQEFYSNYGYTF
CDR3nt: TGTGCCAGCAGCCAAGAATTCTACAGTAACTATGGCTACACCTTC

d_gene: -
abundance: -
j_gene: TRBJ2-1
v_gene: TRBV3-1/TRBV3-2
CDR3aa: CASSNQGIDEQFF
CDR3nt: TGTGCCAGCAGCAACCAGGGTATAGATGAGCAGTTCTTC

d_gene: TRBD2
abundance: -
j_gene: TRBJ2-1
v_gene: TRBV5-1
CDR3aa: CASTTGTSGLSYNEQFF
CDR3nt: TGCGCCAGCACCACCGGGACTAGCGGGTTATCCTACAATGAGCAGTTCTTC

d_gene: -
abundance: once
j_gene: TRBJ2-7
v_gene: TRBV10-1
CDR3aa: CASSEYRERYEQYF
CDR3nt: TGCGCCAGCAGTGAGTACAGGGAGAGGTACGAGCAGTACTTC

d_gene: -
abundance: -
j_gene: TRBJ2-5
v_gene: TRBV5-1
CDR3aa: CASSLASPYQETQYF
CDR3nt: TGCGCCAGCAGCTTGGCCTCGCCCTATCAAGAGACCCAGTACTTC

d_gene: TRBD2
abundance: -
j_gene: TRBJ2-7
v_gene: TRBV6-5
CDR3aa: CASSYMVGLAPYEQYF
CDR3nt: TGTGCCAGCAGTTATATGGTGGGACTAGCGCCCTACGAGCAGTACTTC

d_gene: TRBD2
abundance: -
j_gene: TRBJ2-1
v_gene: TRBV11-3
CDR3aa: CASSLTSGSGGEQFF
CDR3nt: TGTGCCAGCAGCTTAACTAGCGGGAGCGGGGGAGAGCAGTTCTTC

d_gene: -
abundance: -
j_gene: TRBJ2-1
v_gene: TRBV18
CDR3aa: CASSPPSPSYNEQFF
CDR3nt: TGTGCCAGCTCACCACCGTCGCCCAGCTACAATGAGCAGTTCTTC

d_gene: TRBD1
abundance: -
j_gene: TRBJ2-7
v_gene: TRBV7-8
CDR3aa: CASSFGTVYEQYF
CDR3nt: TGTGCCAGCAGCTTTGGGACAGTCTACGAGCAGTACTTC

d_gene: -
abundance: -
j_gene: TRBJ1-3
v_gene: TRBV29-1
CDR3aa: CSVAHRVSGNTIYF
CDR3nt: TGCAGCGTCGCTCACAGGGTCTCTGGAAACACCATATATTTT

d_gene: -
abundance: -
j_gene: TRBJ1-5
v_gene: TRBV4-1
CDR3aa: CAGSQWGGGSQPQHF
CDR3nt: TGCGCCGGCAGCCAATGGGGGGGCGGGAGTCAGCCCCAGCATTTT

d_gene: -
abundance: -
j_gene: TRBJ2-2
v_gene: TRBV7-9
CDR3aa: CASTNSGSGELFF
CDR3nt: TGTGCCAGCACCAATAGCGGTAGCGGGGAGCTGTTTTTT

d_gene: TRBD1
abundance: once
j_gene: TRBJ1-5
v_gene: TRBV18
CDR3aa: CASDRGPGQPQHF
CDR3nt: TGTGCCAGCGACAGGGGGCCAGGTCAGCCCCAGCATTTT

d_gene: TRBD2
abundance: -
j_gene: TRBJ2-1
v_gene: TRBV19
CDR3aa: CASSMISWTSVNEQFF
CDR3nt: TGTGCCAGTAGTATGATATCATGGACTAGTGTCAATGAGCAGTTCTTC

d_gene: TRBD1
abundance: -
j_gene: TRBJ2-1
v_gene: TRBV3-1/TRBV3-2
CDR3aa: CASSLPGQGKSEQFF
CDR3nt: TGTGCCAGCAGCCTACCGGGACAGGGGAAGAGTGAGCAGTTCTTC